These 15 T cell receptor beta chains were sequenced from one sample in a study of cytomegalovirus exposure and HLA in healthy donors. The table came from immunoSEQ multiplex PCR; TCRdb's copy has only in-frame clones and leaves some out. This table holds roughly 240,000 clones, roughly 89% found once. Sequenced: PBMCs. These receptor sequences come from a man aged 18 to 30 in good health and CMV-seronegative.

The V call is TRBV4-1, the J call TRBJ1-2, with no clear D. Germline V CDR1 and CDR2: MGHRA, YSYEKL. The V gene lost 1 base and the J gene lost 5 bases, with 14 bases spanning the gap. The CDR3 totals 15 residues. The CDR3 region is CASSQVADRSYGYTF. The DNA of the CDR3 is TGCGCCAGCAGCCAAGTTGCCGATAGAAGTTATGGCTACACCTTC.

V usage is TRBV21-1 and J usage is TRBJ2-7; the table names TRBD2, a call not compared with the DNA. TRBV21-1 is classified as a pseudogene. The CDR3 length is 15 residues. CDR3 loop: CASSKPGLKVPEQYF. The CDR3 region has the DNA TGTGCCAGCAGCAAACCGGGACTCAAAGTACCCGAGCAGTACTTC.

This chain uses TRBV7-9 with TRBJ2-7; tentative D call: TRBD1 (6 bases). Between the trimmed V and J ends, which lost 4 bases and 3 bases, there was a span of 19 bases. The CDR3 is 16 amino acids. Germline lookup yields CDR1 SEHNR and CDR2 FQNEAQ (reference sequence). The CDR3: CASSSNPGIQGYEQYF. CDR3 sequence (DNA): TGTGCCAGCAGCTCTAACCCCGGGATACAGGGCTACGAGCAGTACTTC. Looking up the rest from reference TRBV7-9 and TRBJ2-7 gives the full variable domain: DTGVSQNPRHKITKRGQNVTFRCDPISEHNRLYWYRQTLGQGPEFLTYFQNEAQLEKSRLLSDRFSAERPKGSFSTLEIQRTEQGDSAMYLCASSSNPGIQGYEQYFGPGTRLTVT.

This chain connects TRBV5-1 to TRBJ2-7; perhaps TRBD1 as D (5 bases). CDR1 is SGHRS, CDR2 YFSETQ, per germline. The ends were cut back, 3 bases at V and 3 bases at J, with 10 bases in the middle. The CDR3 is made up of 13 amino acids. The CDR3 is CASSSGHNYEQYF. DNA of the CDR3: TGCGCCAGCAGCTCCGGACACAACTACGAGCAGTACTTC.

The chain joins TRBV4-3 to TRBJ2-5, with D possibly being TRBD2 (5 bases). V lost 0 bases, J lost 5 bases, and 13 bases lay in between. This CDR3 region has 15 residues. Germline V CDR1 and CDR2: LGHNA, YSLEER. The DNA for the CDR3 is TGCGCCAGCAGCCAAGATGAGGGCACTTTGGAGACCCAGTACTTC. Amino acid sequence: CASSQDEGTLETQYF.

The chain combines TRBV7-9 with TRBJ2-7; weak D call: TRBD1 (6 bases). Germline V CDR1 and CDR2: SEHNR, FQNEAQ (reference sequence). V gave up 2 bases and J gave up 4 bases, with 15 bases separating them. The CDR3 contains 15 residues. This chain's CDR3 is CASSLPGALGYEQYF. The CDR3 DNA reads TGTGCCAGCAGCTTACCAGGGGCGCTAGGGTACGAGCAGTACTTC.

The chain carries TRBV5-1 and TRBJ1-1; D is unclear. Germline assignment: CDR1 SGHRS and CDR2 YFSETQ. This CDR3 contains 13 residues. The V gene lost 4 bases and the J gene lost 1 base, with 8 bases spanning the gap. The chain's CDR3 is CASSPLGNTEAFF. CDR3 coding DNA: TGCGCCAGCAGCCCCCTAGGGAACACTGAAGCTTTCTTT.

V and J are TRBV7-2 and TRBJ2-3; no definite D call. The CDR3 has 15 amino acids. The V and J ends lost 1 base and 0 bases respectively, with 8 bases between them. Per germline, CDR1 SGHTA and CDR2 FQGNSA. CDR3 in amino acids: CASSLVRLSTDTQYF. The DNA for the CDR3 is TGTGCCAGCAGCTTAGTGCGGCTGAGCACAGATACGCAGTATTTT. Combining the CDR3 with reference TRBV7-2 and TRBJ2-3 gives the whole variable domain GAGVSQSPSNKVTEKGKDVELRCDPISGHTALYWYRQSLGQGLEFLIYFQGNSAPDKSGLPSDRFSAERTGGSVSTLTIQRTQQEDSAVYLCASSLVRLSTDTQYFGPGTRLTVL.

This chain uses TRBV28 with TRBJ2-2, with TRBD2 as a possible D gene (5 bases). V lost 6 bases and J lost 7, with 9 bases in between. The CDR3 has 12 residues. Looked up from germline, CDR1 is MDHEN and CDR2 is SYDVKM. The CDR3, as DNA: TGTGCCAGCAGCTTAGCGTTCGGGGAGCTGTTTTTT. This encodes CASSLAFGELFF.

This clone occurred once. The rearrangement joins TRBV30 to TRBJ2-1; a weak D match, TRBD2 (5 bases). V was trimmed by 5 bases and J by 4 bases, leaving 18 bases between them. The CDR3 contains 15 residues. Per germline, CDR1 GTSNPN and CDR2 SVGIG (reference sequence). The CDR3 region has the DNA TGTGCCTGGGCCGCTCTAGGAGGTGGTTACAATGAGCAGTTCTTC. Translating gives CAWAALGGGYNEQFF.

The chain carries TRBV28 and TRBJ2-7; 8 nucleotides match TRBD1. The CDR3 consists of 16 residues. Germline trimming cut 1 base from V and 3 bases from J; bases unmatched to any gene: 8. CDR1 and CDR2 (germline): MDHEN, SYDVKM. DNA for the CDR3: TGTGCCAGCAGTTTATTAGGCAGGGGGCCTATCTACGAGCAGTACTTC. Translating it yields CASSLLGRGPIYEQYF.

J is TRBJ2-3 and V is TRBV9, with 7 bases that match TRBD2. V shed 2 bases and J 4 bases; nucleotides not matched to a gene: 7. The CDR3 has 15 amino acids. Germline V gene data show CDR1 as SGDLS and CDR2 as YYNGEE. CDR3 loop: CASSVTSMAADTQYF. The CDR3 DNA sequence: TGTGCCAGCAGCGTGACTAGCATGGCCGCAGATACGCAGTATTTT.

In this sample, this clone turned up a few times. V is TRBV30 and J is TRBJ2-5, with D possibly matching TRBD2 (5 bases). Germline V gene lookup returns CDR1 GTSNPN and CDR2 SVGIG (reference sequence). The CDR3 runs to 12 residues. Trimming cost V 4 bases and J 7 bases, with 13 bases left between them. In DNA form, the CDR3 reads TGTGCCTGGATTACCCCGGCGGGGACCCAGTACTTC. Translated, it gives CAWITPAGTQYF.

The V gene is TRBV2, the J gene TRBJ2-5; TRBD2 matches at 13 bases. Germline lookup yields CDR1 SNHLY and CDR2 FYNNEI. V dropped 4 bases and J dropped 5; count of bases not matched to a gene: 13. CDR3 length: 18 amino acids. Here the CDR3 reads CASSAYGQLAGGRETQYF. Here the CDR3 DNA reads TGTGCCAGCAGTGCATATGGCCAACTAGCGGGAGGGCGGGAGACCCAGTACTTC.

This sequence joins TRBV15 and TRBJ2-7; 7 bases map to TRBD2. There are 16 residues in the CDR3. Germline lookup yields CDR1 LNHNV and CDR2 YYDKDF (reference sequence). V lost 5 bases to trimming and J lost 0 bases; unmatched junction nucleotides: 10. The CDR3 spells CATSPTGGPSSYEQYF. The CDR3 DNA follows: TGTGCCACCAGCCCCACGGGGGGTCCCAGCTCCTACGAGCAGTACTTC.